Listed below are T cell receptor beta chains from one sample, sequenced in a study of control samples from healthy donors and cancer patients. Profiling relied on immunoSEQ multiplex PCR, and the TCRdb table lists in-frame clones only, not all of them. The table lists roughly 80,000 clones, over 80% of them singletons. The specimen sequenced was blood. The receptors were gathered from a woman in her fifties or sixties in good health. The CDR3 runs from the conserved cysteine through the conserved F or W. A D gene is named only where the DNA matches it firmly. Clone size is given for some rows only: seen once, a few or many times, or a class if the clone is expanded.

d_gene	v_gene	j_gene	abundance	CDR3nt	CDR3aa
.	TRBV3-1/TRBV3-2	TRBJ2-7	.	TGTGCCAGCAGCCAACCAGGAGGCTACGAGCAGTACTTC	CASSQPGGYEQYF
TRBD2	TRBV3-1/TRBV3-2	TRBJ2-3	.	TGTGCCAGCAGCCAAGGACTAGCGAGAGATACGCAGTATTTT	CASSQGLARDTQYF
.	TRBV2	TRBJ2-2	.	TGTGCCAGCAGCGGAGGAGGGGGCAACACCGGGGAGCTGTTTTTT	CASSGGGGNTGELFF
TRBD1	TRBV2	TRBJ2-5	.	TGTGCCAGCAGTGGAGACAGGGGGCTTTCAGAGACCCAGTACTTC	CASSGDRGLSETQYF
.	TRBV5-6	TRBJ2-3	.	TGTGCCAGCAGCTTGCGAAGGGCCGTCGTCGATACGCAGTATTTT	CASSLRRAVVDTQYF
.	TRBV4-2	TRBJ1-1	.	TGTGCCAGCAGCCAAGAGGTAGGGGGTAACGCTGAAGCTTTCTTT	CASSQEVGGNAEAFF
.	TRBV28	TRBJ2-1	.	TGTGCCAGCTTCGGGCGGAGAATGCAGTTCTTC	CASFGRRMQFF
.	TRBV4-2	TRBJ1-2	.	TGTGCCAGCAGCCAAGCCCTCTCGACAGGAACTGTCTATGGCTACACCTTC	CASSQALSTGTVYGYTF
TRBD1	TRBV28	TRBJ1-4	.	TGTGCCAGCAGCCAGGGGGGGGCGAGGGAAAAACTGTTTTTT	CASSQGGAREKLFF
TRBD1	TRBV6-5	TRBJ2-7	.	TGTGCCAGCATTAGAAGACAGGGCTCCTACGAGCAGTACTTC	CASIRRQGSYEQYF
.	TRBV28	TRBJ2-3	.	TGTGCCAGCAGTTTCGAGCGGACGGGGGGCTCAGATACGCAGTATTTT	CASSFERTGGSDTQYF
.	TRBV6-5	TRBJ2-7	few	TGTGCCAGCAGTTACCTTGGGGAGCAGTACTTC	CASSYLGEQYF
.	TRBV2	TRBJ2-3	.	TGTGCCAGCAGCGCAAAGTATAGGACAGACTTTACCCCAGATACGCAGTATTTT	CASSAKYRTDFTPDTQYF
.	TRBV9	TRBJ2-7	.	TGTGCCAGCAGCGCTAGCGTCCTAGAGGGGTACGAGCAGTACTTC	CASSASVLEGYEQYF
.	TRBV11-2	TRBJ2-2	.	TGTGCCAGCAGCTTAGTTATGCAAAGGGGAACCGGGGAGCTGTTTTTT	CASSLVMQRGTGELFF
TRBD1	TRBV27	TRBJ2-1	.	TGTGCCAGCAGTTTCAGGGGGCGGGAGCAGTTCTTC	CASSFRGREQFF
.	TRBV28	TRBJ2-1	.	TGTGCCAGCAGTTTATCTTGGCGGTACAATGAGCAGTTCTTC	CASSLSWRYNEQFF
TRBD2	TRBV19	TRBJ2-1	.	TGTGCCAGTAGGGAGACTAGCGCCCGCTCCTACAATGAGCAGTTCTTC	CASRETSARSYNEQFF
TRBD2	TRBV11-2	TRBJ2-7	few	TGTGCCAGCAGCTTAGGTCGGCTAGCGGGCTACGAGCAGTACTTC	CASSLGRLAGYEQYF
.	TRBV5-1	TRBJ1-1	.	TGCGCCAGCAGCCCCGACGGAAACACTGAAGCTTTCTTT	CASSPDGNTEAFF